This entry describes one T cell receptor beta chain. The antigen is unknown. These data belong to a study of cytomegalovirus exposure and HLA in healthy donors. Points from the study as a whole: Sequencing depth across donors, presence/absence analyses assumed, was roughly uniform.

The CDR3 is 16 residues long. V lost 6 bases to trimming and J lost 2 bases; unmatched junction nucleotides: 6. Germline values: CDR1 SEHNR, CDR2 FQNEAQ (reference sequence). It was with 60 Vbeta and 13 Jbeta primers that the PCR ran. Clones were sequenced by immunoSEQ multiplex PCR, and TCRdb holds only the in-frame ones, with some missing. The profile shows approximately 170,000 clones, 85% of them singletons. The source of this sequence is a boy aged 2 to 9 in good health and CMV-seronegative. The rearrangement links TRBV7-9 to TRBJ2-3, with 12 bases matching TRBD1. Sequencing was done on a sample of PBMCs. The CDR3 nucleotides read TGTGCCAGCAGTCTTGGGGACAGGGGGCCCACAGATACGCAGTATTTT. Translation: CASSLGDRGPTDTQYF.